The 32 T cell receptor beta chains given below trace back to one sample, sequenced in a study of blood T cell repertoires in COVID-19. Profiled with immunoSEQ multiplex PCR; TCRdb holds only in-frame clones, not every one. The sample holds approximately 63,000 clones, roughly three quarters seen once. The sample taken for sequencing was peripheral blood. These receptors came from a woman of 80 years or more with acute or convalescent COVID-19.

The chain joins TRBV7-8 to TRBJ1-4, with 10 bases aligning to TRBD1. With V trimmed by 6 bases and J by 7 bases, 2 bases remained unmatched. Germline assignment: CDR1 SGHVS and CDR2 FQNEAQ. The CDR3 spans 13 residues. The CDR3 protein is CASSRDRGEKLFF. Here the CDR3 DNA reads TGTGCCAGCAGTCGGGACAGGGGTGAAAAACTGTTTTTT.

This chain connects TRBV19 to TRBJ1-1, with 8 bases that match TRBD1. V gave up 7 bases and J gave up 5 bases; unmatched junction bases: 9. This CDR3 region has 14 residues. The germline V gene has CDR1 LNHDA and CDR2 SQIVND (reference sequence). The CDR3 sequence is CASIARRTGTEAFF. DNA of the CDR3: TGTGCCAGTATTGCCCGCCGGACAGGGACTGAAGCTTTCTTT.

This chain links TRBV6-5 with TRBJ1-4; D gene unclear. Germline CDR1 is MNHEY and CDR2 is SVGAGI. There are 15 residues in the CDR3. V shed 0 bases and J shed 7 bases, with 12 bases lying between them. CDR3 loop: CASSYSTGSGEKLFF. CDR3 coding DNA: TGTGCCAGCAGTTACTCAACGGGGTCTGGTGAAAAACTGTTTTTT.

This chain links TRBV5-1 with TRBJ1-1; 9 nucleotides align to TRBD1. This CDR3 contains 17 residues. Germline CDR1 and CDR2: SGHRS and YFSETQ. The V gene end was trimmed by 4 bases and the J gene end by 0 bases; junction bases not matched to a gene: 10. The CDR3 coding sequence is TGCGCCAGCAGCATGTCACAGGGGGCTGGGCTGAACACTGAAGCTTTCTTT. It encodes CASSMSQGAGLNTEAFF.

The CDR3 nucleotides are TGTGCCAGCACCCGTTACGGGACAGGGATAATCCCTGAAGCTTTCTTT. Translated, it gives CASTRYGTGIIPEAFF. This chain uses TRBV28 with TRBJ1-1, with 9 bases that match TRBD1. The CDR3 has 16 residues. Germline CDR1 MDHEN, CDR2 SYDVKM. With V trimmed by 7 bases and J by 6 bases, 15 bases remained unmatched.

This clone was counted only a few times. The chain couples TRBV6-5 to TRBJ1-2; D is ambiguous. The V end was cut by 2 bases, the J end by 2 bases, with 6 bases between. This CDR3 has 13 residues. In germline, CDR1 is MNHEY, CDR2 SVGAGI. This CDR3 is CASSYGRNYGYTF. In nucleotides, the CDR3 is TGTGCCAGCAGTTACGGCAGAAACTATGGCTACACCTTC.

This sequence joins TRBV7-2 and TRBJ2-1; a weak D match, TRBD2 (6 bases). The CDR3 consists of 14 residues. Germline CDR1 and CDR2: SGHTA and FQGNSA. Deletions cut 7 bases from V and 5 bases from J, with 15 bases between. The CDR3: CASIGSGFHNEQFF. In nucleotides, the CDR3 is TGTGCCAGCATTGGCAGCGGGTTTCACAATGAGCAGTTCTTC. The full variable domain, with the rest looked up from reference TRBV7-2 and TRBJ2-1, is GAGVSQSPSNKVTEKGKDVELRCDPISGHTALYWYRQSLGQGLEFLIYFQGNSAPDKSGLPSDRFSAERTGGSVSTLTIQRTQQEDSAVYLCASIGSGFHNEQFFGPGTRLTVL.

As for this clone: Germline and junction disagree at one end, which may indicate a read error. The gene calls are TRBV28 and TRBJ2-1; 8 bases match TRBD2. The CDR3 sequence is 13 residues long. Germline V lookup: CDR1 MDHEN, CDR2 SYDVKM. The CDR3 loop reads CASSPVAGYEQFF. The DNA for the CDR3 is TGTGCCAGCAGTCCGGTAGCGGGATATGAACAGTTCTTC.

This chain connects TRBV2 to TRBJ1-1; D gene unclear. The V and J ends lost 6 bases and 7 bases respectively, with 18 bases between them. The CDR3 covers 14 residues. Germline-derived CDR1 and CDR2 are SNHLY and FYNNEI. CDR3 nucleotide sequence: TGTGCCAGCAGCTGGGAGGCGGAGGCTTTTGAAGCTTTCTTT. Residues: CASSWEAEAFEAFF.

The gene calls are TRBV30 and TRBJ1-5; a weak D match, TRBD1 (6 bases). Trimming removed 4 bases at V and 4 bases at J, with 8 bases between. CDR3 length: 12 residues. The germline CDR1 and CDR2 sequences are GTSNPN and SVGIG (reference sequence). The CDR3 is CAWNRENQPQHF. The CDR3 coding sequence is TGTGCCTGGAACAGGGAGAATCAGCCCCAGCATTTT. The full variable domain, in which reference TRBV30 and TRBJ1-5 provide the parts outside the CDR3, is SQTIHQWPATLVQPVGSPLSLECTVEGTSNPNLYWYRQAAGRGLQLLFYSVGIGQISSEVPQNLSASRPQDRQFILSSKKLLLSDSGFYLCAWNRENQPQHFGDGTRLSIL.

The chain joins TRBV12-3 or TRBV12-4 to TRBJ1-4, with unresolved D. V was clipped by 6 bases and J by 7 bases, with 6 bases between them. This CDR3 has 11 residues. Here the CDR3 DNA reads TGTGCCAGCAGCTCCAGTGAAAAACTGTTTTTT. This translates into CASSSSEKLFF.

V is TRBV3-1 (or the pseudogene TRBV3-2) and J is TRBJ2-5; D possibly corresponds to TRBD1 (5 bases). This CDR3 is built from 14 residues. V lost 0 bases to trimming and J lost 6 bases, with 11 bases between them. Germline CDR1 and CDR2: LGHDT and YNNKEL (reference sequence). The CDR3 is CASSQDSRDKTQYF. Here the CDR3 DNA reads TGTGCCAGCAGCCAAGATTCCAGGGATAAGACCCAGTACTTC.

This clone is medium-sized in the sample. CDR3 coding DNA: TGTGCCAGCACCCTGACAGGGGCCTTCTCTGGAAACACCATATATTTT. Protein sequence: CASTLTGAFSGNTIYF. The chain has TRBV5-8 and TRBJ1-3; 8 positions match TRBD1. The CDR3 is made up of 16 amino acids. After removal of 6 bases from V and 0 bases from J, the junction contained 8 bases not matched to a gene. The germline V gene has CDR1 SGHTS and CDR2 YDEGEE.

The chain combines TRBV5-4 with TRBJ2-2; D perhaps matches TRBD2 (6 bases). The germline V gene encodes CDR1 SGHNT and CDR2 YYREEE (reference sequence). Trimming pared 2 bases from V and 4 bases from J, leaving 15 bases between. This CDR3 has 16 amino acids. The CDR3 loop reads CASSLGGARGTGELFF. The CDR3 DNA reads TGTGCCAGCAGCTTAGGAGGGGCGCGCGGCACCGGGGAGCTGTTTTTT. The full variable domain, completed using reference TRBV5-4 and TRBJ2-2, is ETGVTQSPTHLIKTRGQQVTLRCSSQSGHNTVSWYQQALGQGPQFIFQYYREEENGRGNFPPRFSGLQFPNYSSELNVNALELDDSALYLCASSLGGARGTGELFFGEGSRLTVL.

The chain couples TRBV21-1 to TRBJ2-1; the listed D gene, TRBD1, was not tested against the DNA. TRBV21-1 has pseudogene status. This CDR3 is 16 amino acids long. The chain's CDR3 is CASSKGRDRHYNEQFF. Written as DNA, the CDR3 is TGTGCCAGCAGCAAAGGTCGGGACAGACACTACAACGAGCAGTTCTTC.

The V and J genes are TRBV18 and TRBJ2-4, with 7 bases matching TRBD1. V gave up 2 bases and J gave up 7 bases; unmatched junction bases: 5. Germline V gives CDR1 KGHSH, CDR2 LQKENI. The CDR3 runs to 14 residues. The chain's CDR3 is CASSPRDRGNIQYF. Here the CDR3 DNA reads TGTGCCAGCTCACCAAGGGACAGAGGGAACATTCAGTACTTC.

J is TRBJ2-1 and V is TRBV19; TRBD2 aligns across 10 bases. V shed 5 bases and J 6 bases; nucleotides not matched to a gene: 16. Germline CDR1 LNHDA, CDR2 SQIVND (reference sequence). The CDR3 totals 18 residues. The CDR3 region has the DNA TGTGCCAGTAGTTCCGCCCCACTAGCGGGAAGGCAGCGCAATGAGCAGTTCTTC. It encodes CASSSAPLAGRQRNEQFF.

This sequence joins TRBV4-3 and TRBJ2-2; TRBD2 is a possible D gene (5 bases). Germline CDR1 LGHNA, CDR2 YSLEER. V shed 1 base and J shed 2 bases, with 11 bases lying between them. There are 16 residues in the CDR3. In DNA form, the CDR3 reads TGCGCCAGCAGCCAAGGCACGGGAACCAACACCGGGGAGCTGTTTTTT. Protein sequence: CASSQGTGTNTGELFF.

The CDR3: CASSPASGEHQETQYF. The CDR3 DNA reads as TGTGCCAGCTCACCGGCTAGCGGGGAACACCAAGAGACCCAGTACTTC. The chain is built from TRBV18 and TRBJ2-5; TRBD2 aligns across 9 bases. The CDR3 has 16 residues. CDR1 KGHSH and CDR2 LQKENI come from the germline V gene. The trim removed 3 bases at V and 0 bases at J, leaving 5 bases unmatched. The full variable domain, its missing parts supplied by reference TRBV18 and TRBJ2-5, is NAGVMQNPRHLVRRRGQEARLRCSPMKGHSHVYWYRQLPEEGLKFMVYLQKENIIDESGMPKERFSAEFPKEGPSILRIQQVVRGDSAAYFCASSPASGEHQETQYFGPGTRLLVL.

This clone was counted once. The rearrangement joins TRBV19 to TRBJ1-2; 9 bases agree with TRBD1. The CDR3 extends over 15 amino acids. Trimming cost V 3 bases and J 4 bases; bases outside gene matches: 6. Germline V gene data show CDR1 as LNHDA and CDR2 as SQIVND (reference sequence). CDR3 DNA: TGTGCCAGTAGTATCGCCGGGACAGGGACCTATGGCTACACCTTC. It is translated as CASSIAGTGTYGYTF.

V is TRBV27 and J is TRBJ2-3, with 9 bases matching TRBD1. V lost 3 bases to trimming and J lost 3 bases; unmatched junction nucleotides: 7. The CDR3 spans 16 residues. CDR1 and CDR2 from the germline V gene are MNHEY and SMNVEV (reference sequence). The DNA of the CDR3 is TGTGCCAGCAGTTTCAGGACAGGGGCAGGAACAGATACGCAGTATTTT. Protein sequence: CASSFRTGAGTDTQYF.

The CDR3 region is CASKQGVGNSPLHF. CDR3 sequence (DNA): TGTGCCAGTAAACAGGGGGTCGGTAATTCACCCCTCCACTTT. V is TRBV6-6 and J is TRBJ1-6, with 8 bases matching TRBD1. J lost 6 bases, V lost 9 bases, and 7 bases had no gene match. The CDR3 has 14 residues. Germline lookup yields CDR1 MNHNY and CDR2 SVGAGI (reference sequence).

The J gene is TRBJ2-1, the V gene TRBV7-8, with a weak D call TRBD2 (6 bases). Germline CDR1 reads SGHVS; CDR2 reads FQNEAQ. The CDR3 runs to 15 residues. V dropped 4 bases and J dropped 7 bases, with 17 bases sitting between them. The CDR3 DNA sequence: TGTGCCAGCAGCTCGGACTACCTCTACGTGAATGAGCAGTTCTTC. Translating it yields CASSSDYLYVNEQFF.

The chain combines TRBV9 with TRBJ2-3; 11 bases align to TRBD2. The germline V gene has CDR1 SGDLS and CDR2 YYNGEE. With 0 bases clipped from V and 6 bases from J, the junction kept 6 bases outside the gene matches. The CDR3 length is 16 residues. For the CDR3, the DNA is TGTGCCAGCAGCGTAGACGGGGGGACTAGCGGTGATACGCAGTATTTT. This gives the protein CASSVDGGTSGDTQYF.

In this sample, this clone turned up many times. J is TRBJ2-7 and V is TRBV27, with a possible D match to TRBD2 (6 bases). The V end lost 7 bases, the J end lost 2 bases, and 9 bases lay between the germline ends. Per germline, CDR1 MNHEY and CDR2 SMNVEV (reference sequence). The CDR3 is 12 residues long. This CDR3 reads CASMGGPYEQYF. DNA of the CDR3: TGTGCCAGCATGGGGGGACCCTACGAGCAGTACTTC.

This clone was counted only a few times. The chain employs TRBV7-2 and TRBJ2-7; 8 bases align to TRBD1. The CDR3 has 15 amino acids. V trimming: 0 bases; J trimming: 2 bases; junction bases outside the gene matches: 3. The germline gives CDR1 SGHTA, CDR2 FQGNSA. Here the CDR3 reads CASSLAWDRPYEQYF. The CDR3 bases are TGTGCCAGCAGCTTAGCGTGGGACAGGCCCTACGAGCAGTACTTC.

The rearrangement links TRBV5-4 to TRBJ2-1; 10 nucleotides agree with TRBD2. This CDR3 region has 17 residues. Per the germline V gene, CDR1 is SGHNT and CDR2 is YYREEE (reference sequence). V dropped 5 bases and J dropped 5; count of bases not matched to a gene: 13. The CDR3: CASSLDLSGRPNNEQFF. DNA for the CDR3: TGTGCCAGCAGTCTGGACCTTAGCGGGAGGCCCAACAATGAGCAGTTCTTC.

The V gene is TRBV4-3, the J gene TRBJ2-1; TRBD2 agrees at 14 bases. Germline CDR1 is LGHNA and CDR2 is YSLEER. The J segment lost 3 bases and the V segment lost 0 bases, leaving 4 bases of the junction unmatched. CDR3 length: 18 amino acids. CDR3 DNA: TGCGCCAGCAGCCAAGATGGACTAGCGGGAGGAGGCTACAATGAGCAGTTCTTC. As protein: CASSQDGLAGGGYNEQFF.

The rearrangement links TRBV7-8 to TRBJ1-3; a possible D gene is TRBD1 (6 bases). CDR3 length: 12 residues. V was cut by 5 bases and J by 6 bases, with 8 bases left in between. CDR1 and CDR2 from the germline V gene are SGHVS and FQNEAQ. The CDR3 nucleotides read TGTGCCAGCAGCAAGGGGGAAAACACCATATATTTT. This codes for CASSKGENTIYF. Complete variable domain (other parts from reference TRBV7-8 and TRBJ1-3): GAGVSQSPRYKVAKRGQDVALRCDPISGHVSLFWYQQALGQGPEFLTYFQNEAQLDKSGLPSDRFFAERPEGSVSTLKIQRTQQEDSAVYLCASSKGENTIYFGEGSWLTVV.

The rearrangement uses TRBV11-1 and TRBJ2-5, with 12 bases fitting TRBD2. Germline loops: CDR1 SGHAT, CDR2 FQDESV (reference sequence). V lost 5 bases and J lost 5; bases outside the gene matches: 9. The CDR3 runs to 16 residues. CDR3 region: CASSPWTSGIAETQYF. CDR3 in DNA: TGTGCCAGCAGCCCCTGGACTAGCGGGATAGCGGAGACCCAGTACTTC.

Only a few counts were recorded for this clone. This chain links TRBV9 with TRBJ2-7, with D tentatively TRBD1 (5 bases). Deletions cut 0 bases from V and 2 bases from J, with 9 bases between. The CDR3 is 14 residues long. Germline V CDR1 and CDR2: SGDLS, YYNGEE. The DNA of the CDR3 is TGTGCCAGCAGCGTAGCGGACACCGCCTACGAGCAGTACTTC. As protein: CASSVADTAYEQYF.

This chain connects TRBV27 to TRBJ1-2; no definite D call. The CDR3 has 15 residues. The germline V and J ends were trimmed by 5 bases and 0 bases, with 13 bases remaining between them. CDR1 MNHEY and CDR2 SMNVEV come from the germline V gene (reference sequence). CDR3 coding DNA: TGTGCCAGCAGTCCCCAGGTGCAGGCTAACTATGGCTACACCTTC. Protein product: CASSPQVQANYGYTF.